The 20 T cell receptor beta chains listed next were all sequenced from one sample in a study of shared clonotypes between healthy human individuals. TCRdb's copy holds only in-frame clones and misses some; the assay was immunoSEQ multiplex PCR. This sample has 600,000 to 700,000 clones, with about three quarters found just once. Material for sequencing was memory CD4+ T cells sorted from blood. Described subset: CD45RA-negative fraction. The source is a woman aged 25 to 39 in good health.

The chain has TRBV6-4 and TRBJ2-2; D remains ambiguous. Trimming shortened V by 7 bases and J by 7 bases, and 13 bases separated the two germline ends. Germline values: CDR1 MRHNA, CDR2 SNTAGT. The CDR3 runs 13 residues. CDR3 sequence (DNA): TGTGCCAGCACCCCTGGGCTCCTCGGGGAGCTGTTTTTT. This encodes CASTPGLLGELFF.

The J gene is TRBJ1-2, the V gene TRBV28, with D unclear. The CDR3 is 14 amino acids. Germline loops: CDR1 MDHEN, CDR2 SYDVKM. The V and J ends lost 5 bases and 4 bases respectively, with 14 bases between them. CDR3 sequence (DNA): TGTGCCAGCAGTCCTCCACATCACGCCTATGGCTACACCTTC. Translated, it gives CASSPPHHAYGYTF.

V gene TRBV10-3 combines with J gene TRBJ2-3; D might be TRBD2 (6 bases). V was shortened by 4 bases and J by 3 bases, with 14 bases between the two germline ends. CDR1 is ENHRY and CDR2 is SYGVKD in the germline V gene. This CDR3 contains 15 residues. The CDR3 DNA reads TGTGCCATCAGTGCCCCGGGAGTAGGTACAGATACGCAGTATTTT. This encodes CAISAPGVGTDTQYF.

This sequence joins TRBV5-4 and TRBJ2-1; 10 bases fit TRBD1. The V and J ends lost 4 bases and 2 bases, in that order; junction bases with no gene match: 3. This CDR3 comprises 15 residues. Per germline, CDR1 SGHNT and CDR2 YYREEE (reference sequence). The CDR3 sequence is CASSTGQGAYNEQFF. The DNA of the CDR3 is TGTGCCAGCAGCACCGGACAGGGGGCCTACAATGAGCAGTTCTTC. Full variable domain (rest looked up from reference TRBV5-4 and TRBJ2-1): ETGVTQSPTHLIKTRGQQVTLRCSSQSGHNTVSWYQQALGQGPQFIFQYYREEENGRGNFPPRFSGLQFPNYSSELNVNALELDDSALYLCASSTGQGAYNEQFFGPGTRLTVL.

V and J are TRBV29-1 and TRBJ1-2; D not certain. V lost 3 bases and J lost 8, with 7 bases in between. From germline, CDR1 is SQVTM and CDR2 ANQGSEA. This CDR3 is 10 amino acids long. CDR3 loop: CSVDLGGYTF. The CDR3 DNA reads as TGCAGCGTTGACTTGGGGGGCTACACCTTC.

The rearrangement joins TRBV19 to TRBJ2-7; 12 bases agree with TRBD2. In germline, CDR1 is LNHDA, CDR2 SQIVND (reference sequence). V shed 6 bases and J 7 bases; nucleotides not matched to a gene: 10. CDR3 length equals 15 residues. CDR3 residues: CASRTLAGGPGEQYF. DNA of the CDR3: TGTGCCAGTAGAACTCTAGCGGGAGGGCCGGGAGAGCAGTACTTC.

The CDR3 DNA sequence: TGTGCCAGCAGTACTAACAGGGGGGAATTTGGTTCACCCCTCCACTTT. Protein sequence: CASSTNRGEFGSPLHF. J is TRBJ1-6 and V is TRBV14; 8 bases align to TRBD1. Germline values: CDR1 SGHDN, CDR2 FVKESK. This CDR3 spans 16 amino acids. Germline trimming cut 6 bases from V and 9 bases from J; bases unmatched to any gene: 13.

The chain is built from TRBV5-6 and TRBJ2-6; D perhaps matches TRBD1 (5 bases). The CDR3 is 18 residues long. The V gene's germline CDR1 is SGHDT and CDR2 YYEEEE. V was shortened by 0 bases and J by 0 bases, with 13 bases between the two germline ends. CDR3 region: CASSLVVSGLSGANVLTF. For the CDR3, the DNA is TGTGCCAGCAGCTTGGTTGTCTCAGGGCTCTCTGGGGCCAACGTCCTGACTTTC.

The sample holds one count of this clone. This sequence joins TRBV6-5 and TRBJ1-4, with D perhaps TRBD1 (5 bases). The length of the CDR3 is 14 residues. Germline-derived CDR1 and CDR2 are MNHEY and SVGAGI. V lost 2 bases, J lost 7 bases, and 11 bases lay in between. For the CDR3, the DNA is TGTGCCAGCAGTTACGATAGCAGGGCTGAAAAACTGTTTTTT. It codes for CASSYDSRAEKLFF.

To note about this clone: The sample carries other DNA sequences with the same CDR3. The chain uses TRBV2 and TRBJ2-7, with 7 positions matching TRBD1. Looked up from germline, CDR1 is SNHLY and CDR2 is FYNNEI. V lost 6 bases to trimming and J lost 0 bases; unmatched junction nucleotides: 5. CDR3 length: 14 residues. The CDR3 DNA follows: TGTGCCAGCAGACGGGACAGTAGCTCCTACGAGCAGTACTTC. This gives the protein CASRRDSSSYEQYF.

The rearrangement joins TRBV2 to TRBJ2-5; D remains unclear. The CDR3 has 14 amino acids. With 3 bases removed from V and 1 base from J, the gap between germline ends came to 9 bases. The germline V gene has CDR1 SNHLY and CDR2 FYNNEI. The CDR3 loop reads CASSELDIQETQYF. CDR3 DNA sequence: TGTGCCAGCAGTGAGTTAGATATCCAAGAGACCCAGTACTTC.

Comment on this clone: Other DNA sequences in the same sample also yield this CDR3. The rearrangement links TRBV5-1 to TRBJ2-4; D not certain. Germline CDR1 SGHRS, CDR2 YFSETQ. The CDR3 runs to 15 residues. Deletions cut 0 bases from V and 0 bases from J, with 7 bases between. The CDR3 DNA sequence: TGCGCCAGCAGCTTGGGTCCGAAAGCCAAAAACATTCAGTACTTC. Translated, it gives CASSLGPKAKNIQYF. The full variable domain, completed using reference TRBV5-1 and TRBJ2-4, is KAGVTQTPRYLIKTRGQQVTLSCSPISGHRSVSWYQQTPGQGLQFLFEYFSETQRNKGNFPGRFSGRQFSNSRSEMNVSTLELGDSALYLCASSLGPKAKNIQYFGAGTRLSVL.

Details on this clone: Within the sample, other DNA sequences also encode this same CDR3. J is TRBJ1-1 and V is TRBV18; no reliable D call. Germline lookup yields CDR1 KGHSH and CDR2 LQKENI. V was trimmed by 3 bases and J by 4 bases, leaving 6 bases between them. The CDR3 is 12 amino acids. The CDR3 DNA is TGTGCCAGCTCACCGGGGAGCACTGAAGCTTTCTTT. As protein: CASSPGSTEAFF.

The chain has TRBV5-4 and TRBJ1-2; TRBD1 agrees at 9 bases. The CDR3 totals 14 residues. Per germline, CDR1 SGHNT and CDR2 YYREEE (reference sequence). The trim removed 0 bases at V and 4 bases at J, leaving 1 base unmatched. The CDR3 DNA reads as TGTGCCAGCAGCTTGGGGACAGGGGCCTATGGCTACACCTTC. It codes for CASSLGTGAYGYTF.

V gene TRBV30 combines with J gene TRBJ2-5; 9 bases line up with TRBD2. TRBJ2-7 matches the DNA end more closely, so the J call is doubtful. The germline CDR1 and CDR2 sequences are GTSNPN and SVGIG (reference sequence). CDR3 size: 16 residues. CDR3 loop: CAWSAPSIAGAVEQYF. CDR3 DNA sequence: TGTGCCTGGAGTGCCCCTTCCATAGCGGGAGCGGTCGAGCAGTACTTC.

This chain joins TRBV5-4 and TRBJ2-5; 7 nucleotides align to TRBD2. With V trimmed by 4 bases and J by 2 bases, 5 bases remained unmatched. The length of the CDR3 is 14 residues. Looked up from germline, CDR1 is SGHNT and CDR2 is YYREEE (reference sequence). The CDR3 DNA reads as TGTGCCAGCAGCACCGGACTAGATCAAGAGACCCAGTACTTC. This translates into CASSTGLDQETQYF.

This clone was observed once. CDR3 residues: CASSGNRGRDTGELFF. Written as DNA, the CDR3 is TGTGCCAGCAGTGGGAACAGGGGGCGAGATACCGGGGAGCTGTTTTTT. The genes are TRBV6-6 and TRBJ2-2; the match to TRBD1 covers 9 bases. The length of the CDR3 is 16 residues. The germline CDR1 and CDR2 sequences are MNHNY and SVGAGI (reference sequence). Trimming cost V 5 bases and J 5 bases; bases outside gene matches: 9.

About this clone itself: The same CDR3 is also encoded by other DNA sequences in this sample. The V call is TRBV5-1, the J call TRBJ2-1; D gene uncertain. Germline lookup yields CDR1 SGHRS and CDR2 YFSETQ. V dropped 0 bases and J dropped 4 bases, with 5 bases sitting between them. The CDR3 consists of 13 residues. CDR3 bases: TGCGCCAGCAGCTTGGACGGATACAATGAGCAGTTCTTC. Translation: CASSLDGYNEQFF.

V usage is TRBV18 and J usage is TRBJ2-2, with 9 bases lining up with TRBD2. This CDR3 region has 18 residues. J was trimmed by 4 bases and V by 3 bases; bases with no gene match: 12. Per germline, CDR1 KGHSH and CDR2 LQKENI. CDR3 bases: TGTGCCAGCTCACCTTGGGAATTAGCGGGAGTGAGCACCGGGGAGCTGTTTTTT. Amino acids: CASSPWELAGVSTGELFF.

This clone was observed a handful of times. This sample also contains other DNA sequences that code for the same CDR3. V usage is TRBV6-1 and J usage is TRBJ1-2; TRBD1 is a possible D gene (5 bases). The CDR3 is 11 residues long. Per germline, CDR1 MNHNS and CDR2 SASEGT. The germline V and J ends were trimmed by 8 bases and 2 bases, with 6 bases remaining between them. The DNA of the CDR3 is TGTGCCAGCGGGGGGAACTATGGCTACACCTTC. This gives the protein CASGGNYGYTF.